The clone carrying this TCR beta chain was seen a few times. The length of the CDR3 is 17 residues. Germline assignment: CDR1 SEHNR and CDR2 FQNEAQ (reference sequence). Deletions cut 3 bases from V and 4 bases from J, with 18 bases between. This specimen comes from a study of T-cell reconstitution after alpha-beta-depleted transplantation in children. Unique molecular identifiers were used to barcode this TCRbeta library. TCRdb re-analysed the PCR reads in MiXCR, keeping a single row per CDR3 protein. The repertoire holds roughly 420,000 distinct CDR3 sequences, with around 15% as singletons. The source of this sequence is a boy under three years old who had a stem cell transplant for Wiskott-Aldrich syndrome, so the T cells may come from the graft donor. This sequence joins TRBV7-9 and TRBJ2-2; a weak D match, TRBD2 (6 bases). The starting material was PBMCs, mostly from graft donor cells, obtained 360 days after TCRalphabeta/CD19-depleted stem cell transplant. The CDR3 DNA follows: TGTGCCAGCAGCTTCCGACAAGGAGGGGCGAGCACCGGGGAGCTGTTTTTT. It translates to CASSFRQGGASTGELFF.